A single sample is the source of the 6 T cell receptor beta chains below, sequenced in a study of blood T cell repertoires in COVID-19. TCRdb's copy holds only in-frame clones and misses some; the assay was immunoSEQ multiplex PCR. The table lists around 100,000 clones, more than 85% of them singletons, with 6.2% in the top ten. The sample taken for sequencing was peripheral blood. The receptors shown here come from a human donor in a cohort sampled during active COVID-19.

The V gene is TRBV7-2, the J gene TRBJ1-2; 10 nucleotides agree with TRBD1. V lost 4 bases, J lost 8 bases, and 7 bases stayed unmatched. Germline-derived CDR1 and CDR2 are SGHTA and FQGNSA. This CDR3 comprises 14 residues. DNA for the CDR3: TGTGCCAGCAGCTCGACAGGGGGCAGGAGGGGCTACACCTTC. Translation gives CASSSTGGRRGYTF.

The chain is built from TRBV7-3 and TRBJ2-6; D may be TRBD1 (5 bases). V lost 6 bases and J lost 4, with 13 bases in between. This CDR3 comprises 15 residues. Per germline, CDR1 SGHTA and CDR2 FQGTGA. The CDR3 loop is CASSSAGSGANVLTF. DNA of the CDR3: TGTGCCAGCAGTTCCGCAGGGTCCGGGGCCAACGTCCTGACTTTC.

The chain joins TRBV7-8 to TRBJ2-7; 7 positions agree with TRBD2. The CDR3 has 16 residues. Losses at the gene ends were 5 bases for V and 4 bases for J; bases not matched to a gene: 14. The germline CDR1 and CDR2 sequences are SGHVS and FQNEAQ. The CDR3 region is CASSLTSASRMYEQYF. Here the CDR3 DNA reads TGTGCCAGCAGCCTTACTAGCGCTTCTAGGATGTACGAGCAGTACTTC.

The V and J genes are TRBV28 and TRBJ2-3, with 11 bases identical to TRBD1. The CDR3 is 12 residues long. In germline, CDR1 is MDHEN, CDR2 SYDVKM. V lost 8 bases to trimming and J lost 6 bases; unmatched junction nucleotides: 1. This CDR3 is CASRDRGDTQYF. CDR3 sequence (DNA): TGTGCCAGCCGGGACAGGGGGGATACGCAGTATTTT.

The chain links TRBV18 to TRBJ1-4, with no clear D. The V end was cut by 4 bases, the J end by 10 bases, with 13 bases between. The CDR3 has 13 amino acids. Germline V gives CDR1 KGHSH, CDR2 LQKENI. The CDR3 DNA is TGTGCCAGCTCACTGGACTCCCGGGGAAAACTGTTTTTT. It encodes CASSLDSRGKLFF. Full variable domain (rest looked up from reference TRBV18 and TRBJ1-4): NAGVMQNPRHLVRRRGQEARLRCSPMKGHSHVYWYRQLPEEGLKFMVYLQKENIIDESGMPKERFSAEFPKEGPSILRIQQVVRGDSAAYFCASSLDSRGKLFFGSGTQLSVL.

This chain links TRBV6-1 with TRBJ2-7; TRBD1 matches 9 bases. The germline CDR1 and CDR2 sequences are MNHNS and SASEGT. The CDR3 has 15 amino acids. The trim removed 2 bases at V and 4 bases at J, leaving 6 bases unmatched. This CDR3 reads CASSETRDRVYEQYF. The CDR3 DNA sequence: TGTGCCAGCAGTGAAACCCGGGACAGGGTTTACGAGCAGTACTTC.